This T cell receptor (beta chain) is drawn from a study of shared clonotypes between healthy human individuals. Study background: The plates for each donor numbered three CD4 naive, three CD4 memory, two CD8 naive and one CD8 memory.

It was into CD45RA+ naive and CD45RA-negative memory subsets that the CD4+ cells were split. Profiling relied on immunoSEQ multiplex PCR, and the TCRdb table lists in-frame clones only, not all of them. The sample carries 2 million to 2.5 million clones, 90% to 97% recorded once. CDR3 length: 11 residues. V was shortened by 2 bases and J by 5 bases, with 7 bases between the two germline ends. The germline gives CDR1 DFQATT, CDR2 SNEGSKA (reference sequence). This chain connects TRBV20-1 to TRBJ2-7; D possibly corresponds to TRBD2 (5 bases). The sequence was obtained from a man between 18 and 29 years old in good health. Sequenced input: naive CD4+ T cells sorted from blood. As for subset: CD45RA+ positively selected. CDR3 region: CSARLAHEQYF. The CDR3 DNA is TGCAGTGCTAGACTAGCTCACGAGCAGTACTTC.